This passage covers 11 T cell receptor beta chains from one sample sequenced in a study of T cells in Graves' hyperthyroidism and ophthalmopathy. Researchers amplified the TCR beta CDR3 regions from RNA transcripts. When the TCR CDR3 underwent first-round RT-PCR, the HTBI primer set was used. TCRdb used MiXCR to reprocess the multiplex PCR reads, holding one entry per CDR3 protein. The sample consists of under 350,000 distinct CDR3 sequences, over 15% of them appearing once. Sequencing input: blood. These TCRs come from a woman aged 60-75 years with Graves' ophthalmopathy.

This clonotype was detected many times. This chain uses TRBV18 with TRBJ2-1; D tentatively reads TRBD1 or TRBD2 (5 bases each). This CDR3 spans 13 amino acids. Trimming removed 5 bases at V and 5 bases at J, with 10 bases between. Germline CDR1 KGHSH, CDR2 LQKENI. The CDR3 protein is CASSSGPNNEQFF. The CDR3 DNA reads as TGTGCCAGCTCATCGGGACCCAACAATGAGCAGTTCTTC.

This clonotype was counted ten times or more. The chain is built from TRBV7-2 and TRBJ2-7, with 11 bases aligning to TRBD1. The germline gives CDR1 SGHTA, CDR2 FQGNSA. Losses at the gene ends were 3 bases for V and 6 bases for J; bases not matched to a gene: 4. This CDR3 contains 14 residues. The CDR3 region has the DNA TGTGCCAGCAGCTTGGGACAGGGGGTTGGCGAGCAGTACTTC. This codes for CASSLGQGVGEQYF.

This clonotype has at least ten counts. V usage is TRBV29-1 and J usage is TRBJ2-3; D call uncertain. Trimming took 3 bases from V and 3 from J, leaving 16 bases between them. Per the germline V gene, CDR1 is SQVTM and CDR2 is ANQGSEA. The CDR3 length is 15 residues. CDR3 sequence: CSVEMGIVTTDTQYF. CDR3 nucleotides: TGCAGCGTTGAGATGGGGATAGTCACTACAGATACGCAGTATTTT.

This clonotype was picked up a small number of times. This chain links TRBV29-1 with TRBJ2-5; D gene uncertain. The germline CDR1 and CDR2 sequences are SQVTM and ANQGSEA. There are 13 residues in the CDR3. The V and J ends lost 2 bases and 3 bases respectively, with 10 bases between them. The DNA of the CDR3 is TGCAGCGTTGAAAGGGCGGCCGAAGAGACCCAGTACTTC. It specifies CSVERAAEETQYF.

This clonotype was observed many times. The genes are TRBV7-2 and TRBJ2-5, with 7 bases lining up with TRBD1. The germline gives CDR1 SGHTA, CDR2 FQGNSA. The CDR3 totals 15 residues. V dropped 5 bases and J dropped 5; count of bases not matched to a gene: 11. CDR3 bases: TGTGCCAGCAGCCTCAGACAGGGTAGAGGCGAGACCCAGTACTTC. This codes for CASSLRQGRGETQYF.

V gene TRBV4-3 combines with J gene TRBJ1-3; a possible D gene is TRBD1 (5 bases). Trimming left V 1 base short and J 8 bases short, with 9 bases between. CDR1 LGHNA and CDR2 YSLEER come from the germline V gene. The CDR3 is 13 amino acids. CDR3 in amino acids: CASSQGRVDTIYF. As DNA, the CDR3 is TGCGCCAGCAGCCAAGGCAGGGTTGACACCATATATTTT.

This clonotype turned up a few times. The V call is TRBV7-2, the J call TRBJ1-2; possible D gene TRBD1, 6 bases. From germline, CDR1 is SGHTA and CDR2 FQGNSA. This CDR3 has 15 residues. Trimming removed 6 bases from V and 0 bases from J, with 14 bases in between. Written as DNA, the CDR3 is TGTGCCAGCAGTTTGCCGGGGGCCACTAACTATGGCTACACCTTC. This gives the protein CASSLPGATNYGYTF.

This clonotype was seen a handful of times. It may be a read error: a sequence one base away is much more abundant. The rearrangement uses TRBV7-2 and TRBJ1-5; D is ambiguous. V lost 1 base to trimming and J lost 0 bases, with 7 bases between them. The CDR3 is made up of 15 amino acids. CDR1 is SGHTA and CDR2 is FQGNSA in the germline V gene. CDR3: CASSLGEISNQPQHF. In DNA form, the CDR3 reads TGTGCCAGCAGCTTAGGGGAAATTAGCAATCAGCCCCAGCATTTT.

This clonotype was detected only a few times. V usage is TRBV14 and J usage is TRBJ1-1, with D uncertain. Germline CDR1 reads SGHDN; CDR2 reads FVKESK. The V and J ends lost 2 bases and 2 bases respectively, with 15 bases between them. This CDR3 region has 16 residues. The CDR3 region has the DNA TGTGCCAGCAGCCAACATCGGAGGCAGATAAACACTGAAGCTTTCTTT. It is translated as CASSQHRRQINTEAFF.

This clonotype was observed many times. This CDR3 reads CASSPSTGGETQYF. CDR3 nucleotides: TGTGCCAGCAGCCCGTCGACCGGGGGGGAGACCCAGTACTTC. The chain links TRBV7-2 to TRBJ2-5; 7 nucleotides align to TRBD2. Germline CDR1 reads SGHTA; CDR2 reads FQGNSA. The V gene end was trimmed by 5 bases and the J gene end by 5 bases; junction bases not matched to a gene: 8. This CDR3 has 14 residues.

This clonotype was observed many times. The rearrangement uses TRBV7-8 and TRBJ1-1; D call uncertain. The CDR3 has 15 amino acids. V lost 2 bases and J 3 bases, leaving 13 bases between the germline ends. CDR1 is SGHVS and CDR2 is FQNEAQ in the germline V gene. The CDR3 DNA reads TGTGCCAGCAGCTTAAAGGACTCTTACTACACTGAAGCTTTCTTT. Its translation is CASSLKDSYYTEAFF. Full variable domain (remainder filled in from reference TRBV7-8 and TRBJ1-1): GAGVSQSPRYKVAKRGQDVALRCDPISGHVSLFWYQQALGQGPEFLTYFQNEAQLDKSGLPSDRFFAERPEGSVSTLKIQRTQQEDSAVYLCASSLKDSYYTEAFFGQGTRLTVV.